This is a list of T cell receptor beta chains from one sample in a study of shared clonotypes between healthy human individuals. Some clones are missing from TCRdb's copy, which holds only in-frame ones; the method was immunoSEQ multiplex PCR. The top ten clones hold 1.5% to 2% of a sample with roughly 640,000 clones, 74% of them seen once. Sequencing was done on a sample of memory CD4+ T cells sorted from blood. The receptors here all came from a woman in her 30s in good health. CDR3s include the opening cysteine and the closing phenylalanine or tryptophan.

v_call	j_call	cdr3_aa
TRBV15	TRBJ1-3	CATSRNPDGNTIYF
TRBV28	TRBJ2-7	CASSFPGGWYEQYF
TRBV9	TRBJ2-1	CASSDRTGVYNEQFF
TRBV6-1	TRBJ2-7	CASSVGQGRYEQYF
TRBV6-1	TRBJ1-5	CASSGGGARNQPQHF
TRBV27	TRBJ2-3	CASSSRTGGRLSTDTQYF
TRBV7-9	TRBJ1-1	CASSGNFRNTEAFF
TRBV6-5	TRBJ1-1	CASSYSRASNTEAFF
TRBV5-4	TRBJ2-5	CASSPPQVGAQETQYF
TRBV27	TRBJ2-7	CASRVAELSSYEQYF
TRBV27	TRBJ1-1	CASSSPGQGVGTEAFF
TRBV11-1	TRBJ2-1	CASSLTLDNEQFF
TRBV7-3	TRBJ2-3	CASSPNKDTQYF
TRBV7-2	TRBJ1-2	CASSAADRGPPGYTF
TRBV6-4	TRBJ2-1	CASSDSVSSYNEQFF
TRBV11-2	TRBJ2-7	CASSLVGHGDRGKDRQYF
TRBV9	TRBJ2-2	CASRGQINTGELFF
TRBV12-5	TRBJ1-3	CASGHSSGNTIYF
TRBV10-3	TRBJ2-3	CAIRGAFSTDTQYF
TRBV6-4	TRBJ2-2	CASVATGTSTGELFF